This TCR beta chain was recorded in a study of blood T cell repertoires in COVID-19. Across the whole study: Spain, Italy and the United States supplied samples that represented acute and convalescent COVID-19. PBMCs, B-cell-depleted T cells, or T cells were the source of the cDNA or gDNA that made up the material.

V lost 8 bases, J lost 2 bases, and 13 bases lay in between. There are 14 residues in the CDR3. CDR1 and CDR2 (germline): SNHLY, FYNNEI. In the source study's methods: Reference gene primer amplification gave estimated nucleated cell counts. Repertoires were generated with immunoSEQ multiplex PCR, while TCRdb's copy carries only in-frame clones and drops some. D and trimming come from the DNA, and the V and J calls and clone size come from that table. The profile shows tens of thousands of clones, 55% to 70% of them singletons. The source material was peripheral blood. This chain connects TRBV2 to TRBJ1-5, with D hard to call. This TCR was sampled from a woman aged 70-85 years with acute or convalescent COVID-19. The CDR3: CASHQDWGNQPQHF. The CDR3 DNA reads as TGTGCCAGCCATCAGGACTGGGGCAATCAGCCCCAGCATTTT.